This T cell receptor (beta chain) appears in the sequencing data of a study of PD-1 blockade in mismatch repair-deficient tumors. General study findings and limits: After pembrolizumab, tumor-resident clones rose rapidly, then generally contracted before radiologic responses.

The assay was immunoSEQ multiplex PCR, and TCRdb's table has in-frame clones only and misses some. Here the sample spans about 51,000 clones, around 82% being singletons. This CDR3 contains 12 residues. The V end lost 6 bases, the J end lost 5 bases, and 10 bases lay between the germline ends. Germline V gene lookup returns CDR1 LNHDA and CDR2 SQIVND (reference sequence). Of note for this clone: Its cognate antigen is unknown.

PCR or immunohistochemistry showed mismatch repair deficiency in every enrolled patient. TCRs were sequenced from three patients responding to pembrolizumab. The TCR sequence derives from an adult with mismatch repair-deficient cancer. The sample in question was peripheral blood, obtained 4 weeks after starting pembrolizumab. The rearrangement uses TRBV19 and TRBJ1-1; D gene uncertain. CDR3 region: CASSLLGTEAFF. The DNA of the CDR3 is TGTGCCAGTAGCCTGTTGGGGACTGAAGCTTTCTTT.